Listed below are T cell receptor beta chains from one sample, sequenced in a study of beta chain features in type 1 diabetes. Clones were read by immunoSEQ multiplex PCR, and TCRdb kept only the in-frame ones, dropping some. The repertoire includes 300,000 to 450,000 clones, about 19% of them detected once, and 0.044% sits in the top ten. The sequencing input was naive CD4+ T cells from blood. These receptors were obtained from a woman between 18 and 29 years old in good health. Each CDR3 is given with its conserved first and last residue. A D gene is named only where the DNA matches it firmly. Clone size is stated in some rows and not others, as once, few, many or a class when expanded.

D gene	J gene	V gene	clone size	CDR3 protein	CDR3 DNA
TRBD1	TRBJ2-7	TRBV11-1	few	CASSPGTDYEQYF	TGTGCCAGCAGCCCGGGGACAGATTACGAGCAGTACTTC
-	TRBJ2-1	TRBV5-1	-	CASSLTGNEQFF	TGCGCCAGCAGTTTAACTGGCAATGAGCAGTTCTTC
-	TRBJ2-7	TRBV19	-	CASSNPEGLHEQYF	TGTGCCAGTAGTAACCCCGAAGGACTACACGAGCAGTACTTC
-	TRBJ2-7	TRBV7-2	-	CASSLAPGFKSYEQYF	TGTGCCAGCAGCTTAGCACCAGGGTTCAAATCCTACGAGCAGTACTTC
-	TRBJ1-3	TRBV7-2	-	CASSWSGQGSISGNTIYF	TGTGCCAGCAGCTGGAGTGGGCAGGGTTCGATCTCTGGAAACACCATATATTTT
-	TRBJ2-1	TRBV20-1	-	CSASPSPTQFF	TGCAGTGCTAGTCCAAGCCCTACGCAGTTCTTC
-	TRBJ2-2	TRBV18	-	CASSPLDYNTGELFF	TGTGCCAGCTCACCACTAGACTACAACACCGGGGAGCTGTTTTTT
TRBD2	TRBJ2-3	TRBV5-1	-	CASSPGTSGQTQYF	TGCGCCAGCAGCCCAGGGACTAGTGGGCAAACGCAGTATTTT
-	TRBJ1-1	TRBV30	-	CAWNIGETLF	TGTGCCTGGAATATCGGGGAAACACTCTTT
-	TRBJ1-2	TRBV4-2	few	CASSQSGRGRGYTF	TGTGCCAGCAGCCAAAGTGGCAGGGGCCGGGGCTACACCTTC
-	TRBJ2-5	TRBV12-5	-	CASGSGNQETQYF	TGTGCTAGTGGTTCCGGGAACCAAGAGACCCAGTACTTC
TRBD2	TRBJ2-1	TRBV13	-	CASSSSGRSYNEQFF	TGTGCCAGCAGCTCTAGCGGGAGGTCCTACAATGAGCAGTTCTTC
-	TRBJ1-1	TRBV2	-	CASSVISLRATEAFF	TGTGCCAGCAGTGTCATAAGTCTGAGGGCCACTGAAGCTTTCTTT